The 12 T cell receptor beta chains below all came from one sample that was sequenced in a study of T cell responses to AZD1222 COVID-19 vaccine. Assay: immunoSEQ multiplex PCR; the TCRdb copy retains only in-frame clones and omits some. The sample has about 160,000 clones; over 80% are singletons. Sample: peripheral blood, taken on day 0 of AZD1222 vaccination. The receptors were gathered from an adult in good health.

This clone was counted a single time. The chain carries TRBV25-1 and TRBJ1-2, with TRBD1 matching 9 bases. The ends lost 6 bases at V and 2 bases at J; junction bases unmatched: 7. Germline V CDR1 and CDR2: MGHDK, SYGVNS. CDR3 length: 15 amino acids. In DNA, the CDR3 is TGTGCCAGCAGCGATTGGGACAGGGACAACTATGGCTACACCTTC. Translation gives CASSDWDRDNYGYTF.

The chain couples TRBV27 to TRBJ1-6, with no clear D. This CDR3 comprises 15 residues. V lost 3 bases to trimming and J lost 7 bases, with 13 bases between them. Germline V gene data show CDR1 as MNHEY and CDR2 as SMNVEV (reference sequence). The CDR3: CASSFAPKGNSPLHF. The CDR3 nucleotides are TGTGCCAGCAGTTTCGCCCCCAAAGGGAATTCACCCCTCCACTTT.

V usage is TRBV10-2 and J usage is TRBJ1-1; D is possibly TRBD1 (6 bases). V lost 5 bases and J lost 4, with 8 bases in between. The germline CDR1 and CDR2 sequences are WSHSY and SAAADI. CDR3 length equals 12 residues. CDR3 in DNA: TGCGCCAGCAGTACAGGGCCCACTGAAGCTTTCTTT. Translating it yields CASSTGPTEAFF.

DNA for the CDR3: TGTGCCAGCAGTTCTGACAGGGGGCGCGGCTACACCTTC. Translation: CASSSDRGRGYTF. The J gene is TRBJ1-2, the V gene TRBV28, with 10 bases aligning to TRBD1. Germline CDR1 MDHEN, CDR2 SYDVKM. The CDR3 has 13 residues. V dropped 4 bases and J dropped 8; count of bases not matched to a gene: 4.

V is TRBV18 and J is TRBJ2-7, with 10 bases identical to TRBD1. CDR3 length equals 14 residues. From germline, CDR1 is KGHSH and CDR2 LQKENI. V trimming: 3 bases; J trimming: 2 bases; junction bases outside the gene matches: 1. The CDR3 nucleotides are TGTGCCAGCTCACCTGGGACAGGGGCCTACGAGCAGTACTTC. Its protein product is CASSPGTGAYEQYF. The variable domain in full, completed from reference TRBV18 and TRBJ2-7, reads NAGVMQNPRHLVRRRGQEARLRCSPMKGHSHVYWYRQLPEEGLKFMVYLQKENIIDESGMPKERFSAEFPKEGPSILRIQQVVRGDSAAYFCASSPGTGAYEQYFGPGTRLTVT.

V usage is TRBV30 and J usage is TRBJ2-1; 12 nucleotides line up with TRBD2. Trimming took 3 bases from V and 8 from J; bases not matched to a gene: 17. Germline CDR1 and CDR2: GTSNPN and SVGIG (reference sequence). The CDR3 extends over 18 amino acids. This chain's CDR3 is CAWSGLAGGGWSLYEQFF. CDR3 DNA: TGTGCCTGGAGCGGTCTAGCGGGAGGGGGCTGGTCATTGTATGAGCAGTTCTTC. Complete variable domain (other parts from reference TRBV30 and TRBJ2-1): SQTIHQWPATLVQPVGSPLSLECTVEGTSNPNLYWYRQAAGRGLQLLFYSVGIGQISSEVPQNLSASRPQDRQFILSSKKLLLSDSGFYLCAWSGLAGGGWSLYEQFFGPGTRLTVL.

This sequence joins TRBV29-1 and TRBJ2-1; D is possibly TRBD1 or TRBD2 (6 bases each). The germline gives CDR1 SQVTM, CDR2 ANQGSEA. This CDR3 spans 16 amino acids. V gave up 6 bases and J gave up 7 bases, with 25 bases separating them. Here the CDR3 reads CSVLRGVHPQLNEQFF. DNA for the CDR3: TGCAGCGTGCTGAGGGGGGTTCACCCCCAACTTAATGAGCAGTTCTTC.

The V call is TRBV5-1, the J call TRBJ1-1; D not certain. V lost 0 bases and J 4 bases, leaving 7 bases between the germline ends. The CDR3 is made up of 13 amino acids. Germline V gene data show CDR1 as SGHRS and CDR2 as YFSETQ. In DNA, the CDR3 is TGCGCCAGCAGCTTGGAAGGTTTCACTGAAGCTTTCTTT. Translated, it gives CASSLEGFTEAFF. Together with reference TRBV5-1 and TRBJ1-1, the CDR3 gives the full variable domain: KAGVTQTPRYLIKTRGQQVTLSCSPISGHRSVSWYQQTPGQGLQFLFEYFSETQRNKGNFPGRFSGRQFSNSRSEMNVSTLELGDSALYLCASSLEGFTEAFFGQGTRLTVV.

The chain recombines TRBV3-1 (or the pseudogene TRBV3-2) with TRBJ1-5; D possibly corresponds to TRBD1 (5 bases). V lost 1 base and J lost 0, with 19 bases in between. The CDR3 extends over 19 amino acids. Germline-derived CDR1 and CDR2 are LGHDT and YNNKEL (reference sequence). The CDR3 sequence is CASSQGAGARGYSNQPQHF. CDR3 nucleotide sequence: TGTGCCAGCAGCCAAGGTGCTGGGGCGAGGGGTTATAGCAATCAGCCCCAGCATTTT.

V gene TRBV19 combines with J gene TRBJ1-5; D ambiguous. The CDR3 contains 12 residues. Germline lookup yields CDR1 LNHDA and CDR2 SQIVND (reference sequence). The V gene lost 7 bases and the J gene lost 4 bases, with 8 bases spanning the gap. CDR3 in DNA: TGTGCCAGTAATTCGGGGAATCAGCCCCAGCATTTT. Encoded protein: CASNSGNQPQHF.

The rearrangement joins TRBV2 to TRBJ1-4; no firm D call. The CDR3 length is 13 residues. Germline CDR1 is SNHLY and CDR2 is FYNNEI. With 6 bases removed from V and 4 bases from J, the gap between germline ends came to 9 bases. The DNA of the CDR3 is TGTGCCAGCAGCGGCTTATTTAATGAAAAACTGTTTTTT. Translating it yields CASSGLFNEKLFF.

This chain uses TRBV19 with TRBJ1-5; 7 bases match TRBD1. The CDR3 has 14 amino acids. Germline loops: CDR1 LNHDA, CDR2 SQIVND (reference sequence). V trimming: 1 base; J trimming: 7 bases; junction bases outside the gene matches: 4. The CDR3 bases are TGTGCCAGTAGTATAGCAGGGGGTGAACAGCCCCAGCATTTT. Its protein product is CASSIAGGEQPQHF.